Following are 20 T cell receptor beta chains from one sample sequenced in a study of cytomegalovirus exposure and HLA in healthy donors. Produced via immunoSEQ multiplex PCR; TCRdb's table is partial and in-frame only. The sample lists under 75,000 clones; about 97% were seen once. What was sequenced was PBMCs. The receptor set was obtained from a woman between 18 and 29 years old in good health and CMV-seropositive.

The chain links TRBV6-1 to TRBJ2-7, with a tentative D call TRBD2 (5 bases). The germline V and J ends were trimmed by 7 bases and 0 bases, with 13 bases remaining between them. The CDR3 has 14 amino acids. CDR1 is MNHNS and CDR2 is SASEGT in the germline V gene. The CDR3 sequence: CASKVSGSSYEQYF. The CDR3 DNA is TGTGCCAGCAAGGTTTCGGGGAGCTCCTACGAGCAGTACTTC.

The CDR3: CASTRQGLGGSNQPQHF. The CDR3 DNA reads TGTGCCAGCACCCGACAGGGTTTAGGGGGAAGCAATCAGCCCCAGCATTTT. The chain has TRBV28 and TRBJ1-5; 7 bases map to TRBD1. The trim removed 7 bases at V and 1 base at J, leaving 13 bases unmatched. This CDR3 has 17 residues. CDR1 and CDR2 (germline): MDHEN, SYDVKM.

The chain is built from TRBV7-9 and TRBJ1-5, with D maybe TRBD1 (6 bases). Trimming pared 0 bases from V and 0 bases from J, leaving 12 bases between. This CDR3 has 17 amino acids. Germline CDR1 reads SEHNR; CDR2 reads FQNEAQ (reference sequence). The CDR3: CASSLAAGEYSNQPQHF. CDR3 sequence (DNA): TGTGCCAGCAGCTTAGCGGCAGGGGAGTATAGCAATCAGCCCCAGCATTTT.

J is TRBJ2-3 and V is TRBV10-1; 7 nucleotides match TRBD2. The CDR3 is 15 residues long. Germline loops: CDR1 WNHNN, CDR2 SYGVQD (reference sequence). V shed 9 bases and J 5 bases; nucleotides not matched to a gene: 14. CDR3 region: CARGGVGGVGDTQYF. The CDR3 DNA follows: TGCGCCAGGGGAGGGGTGGGCGGGGTGGGAGATACGCAGTATTTT.

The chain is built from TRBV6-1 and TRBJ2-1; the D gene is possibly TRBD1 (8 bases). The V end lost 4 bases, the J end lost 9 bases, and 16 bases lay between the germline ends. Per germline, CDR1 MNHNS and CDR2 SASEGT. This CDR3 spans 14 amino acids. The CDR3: CASSAYRGGGEQFF. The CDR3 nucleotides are TGTGCCAGCAGTGCTTACAGGGGGGGCGGTGAGCAGTTCTTC.

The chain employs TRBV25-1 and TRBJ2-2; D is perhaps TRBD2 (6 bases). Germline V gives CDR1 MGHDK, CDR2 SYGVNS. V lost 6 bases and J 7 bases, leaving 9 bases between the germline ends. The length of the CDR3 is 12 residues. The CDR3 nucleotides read TGTGCCAGCAGACAAGCGGGCGGGGAGCTGTTTTTT. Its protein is CASRQAGGELFF.

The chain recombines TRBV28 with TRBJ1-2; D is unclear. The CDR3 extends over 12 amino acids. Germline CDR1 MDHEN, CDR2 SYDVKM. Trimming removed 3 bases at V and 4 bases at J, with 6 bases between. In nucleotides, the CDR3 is TGTGCCAGCAGTTTCCTCAGCTATGGCTACACCTTC. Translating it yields CASSFLSYGYTF.

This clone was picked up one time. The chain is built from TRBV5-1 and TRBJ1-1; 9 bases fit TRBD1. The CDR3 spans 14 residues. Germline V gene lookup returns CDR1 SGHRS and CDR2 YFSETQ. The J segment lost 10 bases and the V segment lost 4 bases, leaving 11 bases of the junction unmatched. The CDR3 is CASSVDTQDRGAFF. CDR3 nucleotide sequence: TGCGCCAGCAGCGTGGACACCCAGGACAGGGGAGCTTTCTTT.

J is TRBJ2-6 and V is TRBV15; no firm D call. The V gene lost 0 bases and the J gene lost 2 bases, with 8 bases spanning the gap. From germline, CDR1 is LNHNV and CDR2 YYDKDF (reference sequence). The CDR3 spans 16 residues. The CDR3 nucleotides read TGTGCCACCAGCAGAGATTTGGCGGCTGGGGCCAACGTCCTGACTTTC. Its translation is CATSRDLAAGANVLTF.

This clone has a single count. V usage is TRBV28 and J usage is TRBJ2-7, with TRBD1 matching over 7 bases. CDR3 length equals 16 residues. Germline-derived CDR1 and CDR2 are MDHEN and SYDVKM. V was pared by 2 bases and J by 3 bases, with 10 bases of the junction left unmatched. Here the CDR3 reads CASSLRKWDSLYEQYF. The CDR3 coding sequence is TGTGCCAGCAGTTTAAGGAAATGGGACAGCCTCTACGAGCAGTACTTC.

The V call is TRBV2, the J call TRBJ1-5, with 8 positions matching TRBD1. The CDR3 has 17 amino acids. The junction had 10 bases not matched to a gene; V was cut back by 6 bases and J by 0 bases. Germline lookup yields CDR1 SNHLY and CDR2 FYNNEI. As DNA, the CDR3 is TGTGCCAGCAGACAACACGGACAGGGAAATAGCAATCAGCCCCAGCATTTT. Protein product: CASRQHGQGNSNQPQHF.

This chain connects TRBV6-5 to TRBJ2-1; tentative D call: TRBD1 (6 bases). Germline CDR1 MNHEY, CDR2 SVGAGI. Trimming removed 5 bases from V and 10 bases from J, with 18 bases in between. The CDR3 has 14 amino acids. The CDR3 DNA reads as TGTGCCAGCAGTCCCCGACAGGCCCTCAGCGAGCAGTTCTTC. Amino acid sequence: CASSPRQALSEQFF.

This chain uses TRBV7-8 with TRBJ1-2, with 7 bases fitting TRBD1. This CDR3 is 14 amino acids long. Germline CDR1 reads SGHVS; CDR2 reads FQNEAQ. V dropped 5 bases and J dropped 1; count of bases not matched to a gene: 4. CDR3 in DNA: TGTGCCAGCAGCGTAGGGACAGATAACTATGGCTACACCTTC. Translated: CASSVGTDNYGYTF. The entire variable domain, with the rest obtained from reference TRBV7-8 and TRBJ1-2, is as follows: GAGVSQSPRYKVAKRGQDVALRCDPISGHVSLFWYQQALGQGPEFLTYFQNEAQLDKSGLPSDRFFAERPEGSVSTLKIQRTQQEDSAVYLCASSVGTDNYGYTFGSGTRLTVV.

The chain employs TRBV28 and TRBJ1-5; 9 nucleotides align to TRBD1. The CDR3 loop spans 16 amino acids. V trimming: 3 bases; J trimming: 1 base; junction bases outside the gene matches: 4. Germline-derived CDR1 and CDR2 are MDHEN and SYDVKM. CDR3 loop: CASSLETGGSNQPQHF. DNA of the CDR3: TGTGCCAGCAGTTTGGAGACAGGGGGAAGCAATCAGCCCCAGCATTTT.

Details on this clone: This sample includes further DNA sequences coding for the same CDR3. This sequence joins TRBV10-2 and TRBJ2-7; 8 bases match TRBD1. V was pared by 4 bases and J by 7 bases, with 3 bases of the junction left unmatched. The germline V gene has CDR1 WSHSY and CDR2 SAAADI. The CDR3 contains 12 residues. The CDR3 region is CASSAGGGEQYF. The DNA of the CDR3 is TGCGCCAGCAGTGCAGGGGGCGGTGAGCAGTACTTC.

CDR3 DNA: TGTGCCAGTATGGGAGCGGGAGCCCCCTACGAGCAGTACTTC. This translates into CASMGAGAPYEQYF. V is TRBV28 and J is TRBJ2-7; 8 bases agree with TRBD2. V was pared by 9 bases and J by 2 bases, with 9 bases of the junction left unmatched. Germline CDR1 and CDR2: MDHEN and SYDVKM. The CDR3 sequence is 14 residues long.

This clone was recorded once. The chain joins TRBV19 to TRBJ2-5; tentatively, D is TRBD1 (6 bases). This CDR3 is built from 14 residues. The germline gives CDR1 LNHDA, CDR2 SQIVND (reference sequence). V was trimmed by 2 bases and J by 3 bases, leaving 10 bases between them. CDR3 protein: CASSITGGEETQYF. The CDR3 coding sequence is TGTGCCAGTAGTATAACTGGGGGCGAAGAGACCCAGTACTTC.

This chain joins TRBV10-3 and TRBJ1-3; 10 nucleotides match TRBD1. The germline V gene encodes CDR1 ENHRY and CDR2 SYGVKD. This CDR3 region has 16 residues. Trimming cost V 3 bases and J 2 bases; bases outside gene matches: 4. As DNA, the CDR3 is TGTGCCATCAGTGAAGGGGACAGGGGTGCTGGAAACACCATATATTTT. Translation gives CAISEGDRGAGNTIYF.

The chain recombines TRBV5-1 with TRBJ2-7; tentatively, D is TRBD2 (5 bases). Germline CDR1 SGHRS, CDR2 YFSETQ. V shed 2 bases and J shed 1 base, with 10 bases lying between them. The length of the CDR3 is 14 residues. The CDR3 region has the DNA TGCGCCAGCAGCTTAGGGTCGGGGTCCTACGAGCAGTACTTC. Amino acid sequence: CASSLGSGSYEQYF.

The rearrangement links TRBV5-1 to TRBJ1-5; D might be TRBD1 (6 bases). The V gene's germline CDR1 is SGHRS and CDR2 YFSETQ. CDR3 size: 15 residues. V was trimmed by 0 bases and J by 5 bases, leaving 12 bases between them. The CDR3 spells CASSLDQGIDQPQHF. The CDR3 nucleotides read TGCGCCAGCAGCTTGGACCAGGGGATCGATCAGCCCCAGCATTTT.